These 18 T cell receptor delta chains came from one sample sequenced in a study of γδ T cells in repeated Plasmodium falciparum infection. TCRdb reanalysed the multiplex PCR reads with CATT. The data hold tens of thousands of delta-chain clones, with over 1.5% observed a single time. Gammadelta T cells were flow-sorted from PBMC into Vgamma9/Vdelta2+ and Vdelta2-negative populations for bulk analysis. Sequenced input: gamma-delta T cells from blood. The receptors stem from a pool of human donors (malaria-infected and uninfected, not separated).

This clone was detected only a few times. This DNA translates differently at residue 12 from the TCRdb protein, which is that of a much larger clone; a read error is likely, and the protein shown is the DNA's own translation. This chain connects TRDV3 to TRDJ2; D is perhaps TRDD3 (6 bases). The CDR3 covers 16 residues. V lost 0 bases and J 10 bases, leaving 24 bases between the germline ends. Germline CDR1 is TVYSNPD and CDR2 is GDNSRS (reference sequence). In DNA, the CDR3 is TGTGCCTTTAGCGGGCTGAGGGATATTGCCAGGGAACAACTCTTCTTT. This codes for CAFSGLRDIAREQLFF.

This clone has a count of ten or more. In DNA, the CDR3 is TGTGCTCTTGGGGGGTCGCTTTCCTACCCATATAAGATACGGTATAAACTCATCTTT. Its protein product is CALGGSLSYPYKIRYKLIF. The chain is built from TRDV1 and TRDJ1; tentatively, D is TRDD2 (7 bases). Germline lookup yields CDR1 TSWWSYY and CDR2 QGS. The CDR3 has 19 residues. The ends were cut back, 4 bases at V and 6 bases at J, with 30 bases in the middle.

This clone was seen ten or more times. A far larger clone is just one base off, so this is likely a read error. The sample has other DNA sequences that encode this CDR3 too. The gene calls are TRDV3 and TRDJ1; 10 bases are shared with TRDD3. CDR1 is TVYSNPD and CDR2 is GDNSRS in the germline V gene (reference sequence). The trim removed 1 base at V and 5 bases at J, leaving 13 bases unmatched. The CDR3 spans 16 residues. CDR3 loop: CAFTFPWGIPTDKLIF. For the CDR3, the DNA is TGTGCCTTTACCTTCCCTTGGGGGATACCCACTGATAAACTCATCTTT. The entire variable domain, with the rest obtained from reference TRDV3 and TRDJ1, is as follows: CDKVTQSSPDQTVASGSEVVLLCTYDTVYSNPDLFWYRIRPDYSFQFVFYGDNSRSEGADFTQGRFSVKHILTQKAFHLVISPVRTEDSATYYCAFTFPWGIPTDKLIFGKGTRVTVEP.

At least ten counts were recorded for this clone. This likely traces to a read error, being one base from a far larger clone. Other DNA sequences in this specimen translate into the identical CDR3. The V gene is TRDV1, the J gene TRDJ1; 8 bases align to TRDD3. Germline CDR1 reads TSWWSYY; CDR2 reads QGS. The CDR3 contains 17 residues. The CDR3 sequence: CALGEGTLGDYTDKLIF. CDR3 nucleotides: TGTGCTCTTGGGGAAGGGACTTTGGGGGATTACACGGATAAACTCATCTTT.

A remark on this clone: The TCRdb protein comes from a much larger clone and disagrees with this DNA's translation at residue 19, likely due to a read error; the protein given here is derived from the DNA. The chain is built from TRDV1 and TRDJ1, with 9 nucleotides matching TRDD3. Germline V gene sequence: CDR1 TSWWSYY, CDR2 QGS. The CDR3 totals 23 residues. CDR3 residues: CALGIRPSFLTGLGDASTEKLIF. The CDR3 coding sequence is TGTGCTCTTGGAATCAGGCCTTCCTTCCTCACAGGTCTGGGGGATGCGTCCACCGAGAAACTCATCTTT.

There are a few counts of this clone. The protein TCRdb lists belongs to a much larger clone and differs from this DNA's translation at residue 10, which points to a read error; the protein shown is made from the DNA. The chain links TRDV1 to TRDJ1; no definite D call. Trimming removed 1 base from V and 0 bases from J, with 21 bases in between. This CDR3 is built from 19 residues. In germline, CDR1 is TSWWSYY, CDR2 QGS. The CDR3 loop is CALGEPATLEDPNTDKLIF. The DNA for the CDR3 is TGTGCTCTTGGGGAACCCGCCACCCTGGAGGATCCGAACACCGATAAACTCATCTTT.

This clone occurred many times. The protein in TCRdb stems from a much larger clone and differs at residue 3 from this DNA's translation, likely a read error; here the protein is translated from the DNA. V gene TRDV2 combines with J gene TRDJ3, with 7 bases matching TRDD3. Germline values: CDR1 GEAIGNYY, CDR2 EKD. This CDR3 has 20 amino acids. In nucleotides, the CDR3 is TGTGCCTATGACACCGGTACTGGGGACTTGAGCTCCTGGGACACCCGACAGATGTTTTTC. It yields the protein CAYDTGTGDLSSWDTRQMFF.

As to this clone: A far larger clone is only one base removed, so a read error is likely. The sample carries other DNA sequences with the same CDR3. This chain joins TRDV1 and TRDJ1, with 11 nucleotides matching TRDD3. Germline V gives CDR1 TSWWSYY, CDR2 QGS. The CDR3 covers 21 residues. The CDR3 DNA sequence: TGTGCTCTTGGAGAACAGGCTTTCAATTGGCTGCTGGGGGATACAACCGATAAACTCATCTTT. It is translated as CALGEQAFNWLLGDTTDKLIF.

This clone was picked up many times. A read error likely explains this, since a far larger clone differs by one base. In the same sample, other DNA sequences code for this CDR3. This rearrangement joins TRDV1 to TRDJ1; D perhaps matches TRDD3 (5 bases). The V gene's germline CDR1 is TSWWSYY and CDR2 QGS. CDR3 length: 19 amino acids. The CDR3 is CALGELGFLRTPGMDKLIF. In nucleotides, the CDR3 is TGTGCTCTCGGGGAACTAGGCTTTCTACGAACCCCTGGTATGGATAAACTCATCTTT.

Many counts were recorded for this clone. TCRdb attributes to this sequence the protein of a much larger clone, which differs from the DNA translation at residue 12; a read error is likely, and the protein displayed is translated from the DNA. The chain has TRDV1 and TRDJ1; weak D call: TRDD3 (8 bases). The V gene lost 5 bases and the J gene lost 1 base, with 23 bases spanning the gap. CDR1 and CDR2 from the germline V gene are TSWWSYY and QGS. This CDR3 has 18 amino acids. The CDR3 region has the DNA TGTGCTCTTGGGAAACCCCTTTCCTACTGGGGGCCCACCGATAAACTCATCTTT. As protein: CALGKPLSYWGPTDKLIF.

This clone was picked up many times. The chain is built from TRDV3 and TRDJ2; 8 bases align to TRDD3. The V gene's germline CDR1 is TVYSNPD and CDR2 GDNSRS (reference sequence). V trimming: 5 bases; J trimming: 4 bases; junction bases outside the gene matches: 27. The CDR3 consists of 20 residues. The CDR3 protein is CARALGLYWGPPRGTAQLFF. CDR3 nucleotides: TGTGCCCGGGCCCTAGGGTTATACTGGGGGCCGCCGAGGGGGACAGCACAACTCTTCTTT.

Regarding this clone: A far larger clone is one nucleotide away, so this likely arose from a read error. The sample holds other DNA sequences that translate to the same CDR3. The CDR3 loop reads CALGELVPSYKLASTGGYALTLIF. The CDR3 DNA follows: TGTGCTCTCGGGGAACTAGTCCCTAGCTATAAGCTAGCATCGACTGGGGGATACGCTTTAACACTCATCTTT. This rearrangement joins TRDV1 to TRDJ1, with 13 bases aligning to TRDD3. Assignment of the J gene here rests on matching the DNA to germline, because TCRdb gives none. In germline, CDR1 is TSWWSYY, CDR2 QGS. The CDR3 is made up of 24 amino acids.

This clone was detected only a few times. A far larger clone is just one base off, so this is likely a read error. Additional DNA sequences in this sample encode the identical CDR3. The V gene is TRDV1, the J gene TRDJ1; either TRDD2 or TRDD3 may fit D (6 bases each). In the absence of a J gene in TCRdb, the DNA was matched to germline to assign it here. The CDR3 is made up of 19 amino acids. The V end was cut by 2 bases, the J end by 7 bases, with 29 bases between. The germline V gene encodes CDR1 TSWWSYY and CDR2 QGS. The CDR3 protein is CALGEEVLRAWGLEVKLIF. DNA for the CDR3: TGTGCTCTTGGGGAAGAAGTCCTACGGGCTTGGGGGCTTGAAGTTAAACTCATCTTT.

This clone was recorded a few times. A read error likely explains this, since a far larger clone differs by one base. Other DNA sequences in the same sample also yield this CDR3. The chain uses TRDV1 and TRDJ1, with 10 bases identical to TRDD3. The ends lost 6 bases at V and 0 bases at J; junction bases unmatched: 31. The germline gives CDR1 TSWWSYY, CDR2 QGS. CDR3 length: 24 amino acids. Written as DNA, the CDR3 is TGTGCTCTTGGTTTGCCTCAGCCTTCCTCAGTACTGGGGGATTTGGTAGCGTACACCGATAAACTCATCTTT. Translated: CALGLPQPSSVLGDLVAYTDKLIF.

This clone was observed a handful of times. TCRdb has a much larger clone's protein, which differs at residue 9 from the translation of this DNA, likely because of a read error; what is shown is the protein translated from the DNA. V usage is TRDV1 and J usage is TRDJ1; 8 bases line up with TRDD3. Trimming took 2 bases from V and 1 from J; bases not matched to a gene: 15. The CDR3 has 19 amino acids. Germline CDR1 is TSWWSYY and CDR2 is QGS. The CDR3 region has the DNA TGTGCTCTTGGGGAAAGGATCACTAAGGGGATACCGCCCACCGATAAACTCATCTTT. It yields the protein CALGERITKGIPPTDKLIF.

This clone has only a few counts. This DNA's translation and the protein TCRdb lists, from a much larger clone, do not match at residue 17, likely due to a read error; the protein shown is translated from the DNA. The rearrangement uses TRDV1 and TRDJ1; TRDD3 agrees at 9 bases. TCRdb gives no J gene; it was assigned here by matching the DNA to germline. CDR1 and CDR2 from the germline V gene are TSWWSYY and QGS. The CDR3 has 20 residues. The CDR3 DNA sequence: TGTGCTCTTGGGGAACCGGGGGCCCTTAGGGGATACGGGGACACCGATAGACTCATCTTT. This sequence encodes CALGEPGALRGYGDTDRLIF.

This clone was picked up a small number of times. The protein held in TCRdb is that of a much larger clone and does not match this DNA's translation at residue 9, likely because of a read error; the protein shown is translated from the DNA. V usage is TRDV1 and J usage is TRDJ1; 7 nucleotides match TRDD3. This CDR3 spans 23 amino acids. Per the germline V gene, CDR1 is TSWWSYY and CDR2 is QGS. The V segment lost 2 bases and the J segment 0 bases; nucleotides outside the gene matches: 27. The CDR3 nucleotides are TGTGCTCTTGGGGAAACTTCGGTTCAAGGGAGACTGGGGATTACTACGTACACCGATAAACTCATCTTT. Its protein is CALGETSVQGRLGITTYTDKLIF.

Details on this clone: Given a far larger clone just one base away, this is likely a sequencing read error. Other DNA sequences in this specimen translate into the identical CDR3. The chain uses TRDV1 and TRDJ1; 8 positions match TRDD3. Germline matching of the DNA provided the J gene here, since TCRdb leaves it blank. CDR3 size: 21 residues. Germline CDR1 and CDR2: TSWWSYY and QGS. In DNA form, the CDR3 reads TGTGCTCTTGGGGAACTAACCTTCGGTCGACTACTGGGGGCGTACACCGACAAACTCATCTTT. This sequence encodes CALGELTFGRLLGAYTDKLIF.